A single sample gave rise to the 14 T cell receptor beta chains below, sequenced in a study of CD8 T cells in Susac syndrome. The RNA input was about 0.45 to 1 ug, and it was reverse transcribed with random hexamers. Each CDR3 protein is one row after TCRdb ran MiXCR on the immunoSEQ multiplex PCR reads. The table records around 81,000 distinct CDR3 sequences, 94% of them present only once. The material sequenced was CD8+ T cells from PBMCs. The receptors were sampled from a human donor with Susac syndrome.

The chain combines TRBV2 with TRBJ2-1; a weak D match, TRBD2 (6 bases). CDR3 length equals 18 residues. Per the germline V gene, CDR1 is SNHLY and CDR2 is FYNNEI. Trimming left V 9 bases short and J 0 bases short, with 24 bases between. CDR3 sequence: CARDATEGLSGSYNEQFF. The CDR3 nucleotides read TGTGCCAGGGACGCCACAGAGGGACTGAGCGGCTCCTACAATGAGCAGTTCTTC.

The chain has TRBV3-1 and TRBJ2-7, with TRBD2 identical over 9 bases. Germline CDR1 reads LGHDT; CDR2 reads YNNKEL (reference sequence). The CDR3 is 18 residues long. Germline trimming cut 4 bases from V and 0 bases from J; bases unmatched to any gene: 13. The CDR3 nucleotides are TGTGCCAGCAGCCTATCGACTAGCGGAACGTATACCTCCTACGAGCAGTACTTC. This gives the protein CASSLSTSGTYTSYEQYF.

The J gene is TRBJ2-5, the V gene TRBV12-3 or TRBV12-4, with D unclear. This CDR3 has 13 residues. Deletions cut 2 bases from V and 2 bases from J, with 6 bases between. The CDR3 sequence: CASSLTRQETQYF. The CDR3 DNA follows: TGTGCCAGCAGTTTAACCCGACAAGAGACCCAGTACTTC.

This chain joins TRBV6-5 and TRBJ1-1; D gene ambiguous. V was pared by 6 bases and J by 11 bases, with 16 bases between. There are 12 residues in the CDR3. CDR1 is MNHEY and CDR2 is SVGAGI in the germline V gene. The CDR3 DNA follows: TGTGCCAGCAGCAACCGGGGTACAGAGGCTTTCTTT. This codes for CASSNRGTEAFF.

V is TRBV5-6 and J is TRBJ1-4; unclear D gene. Trimming took off 0 bases at V and 6 bases at J, with 12 bases between the two ends. CDR1 is SGHDT, CDR2 YYEEEE, per germline. CDR3 size: 15 residues. CDR3 bases: TGTGCCAGCAGCTTGGCCGGTTCCCCGGATGAAAAACTGTTTTTT. This codes for CASSLAGSPDEKLFF.

This rearrangement joins TRBV7-9 to TRBJ1-2; no firm D call. Looked up from germline, CDR1 is SEHNR and CDR2 is FQNEAQ (reference sequence). This CDR3 spans 15 amino acids. Trimming shortened V by 1 base and J by 2 bases, and 11 bases separated the two germline ends. The CDR3 sequence: CASSLEPGVNYGYTF. In DNA, the CDR3 is TGTGCCAGCAGCTTAGAGCCCGGAGTGAACTATGGCTACACCTTC.

This sequence joins TRBV7-9 and TRBJ2-5, with 14 bases that match TRBD2. V trimming: 5 bases; J trimming: 4 bases; junction bases outside the gene matches: 3. CDR1 and CDR2 from the germline V gene are SEHNR and FQNEAQ (reference sequence). CDR3 size: 15 residues. This CDR3 reads CASSLGTSGGETQYF. CDR3 DNA sequence: TGTGCCAGCAGCCTCGGGACTAGCGGGGGAGAGACCCAGTACTTC.

The gene calls are TRBV15 and TRBJ2-3; 9 bases agree with TRBD2. CDR1 LNHNV and CDR2 YYDKDF come from the germline V gene (reference sequence). CDR3 size: 17 residues. V was clipped by 0 bases and J by 4 bases; unmatched bases: 8. CDR3 protein: CATSRDGLGGGADTQYF. CDR3 coding DNA: TGTGCCACCAGCAGAGATGGACTAGGCGGGGGGGCAGATACGCAGTATTTT.

The CDR3 coding sequence is TGTGCCAGCAGTGCCTGGTTGGGAGGGATTGGCAATGAGCAGTTCTTC. This translates into CASSAWLGGIGNEQFF. The chain couples TRBV2 to TRBJ2-1, with 7 bases identical to TRBD2. V shed 4 bases and J 6 bases; nucleotides not matched to a gene: 12. The CDR3 loop spans 16 amino acids. Germline V gene data show CDR1 as SNHLY and CDR2 as FYNNEI.

The rearrangement joins TRBV4-2 to TRBJ1-5, with a weak D call TRBD1 (6 bases). Between the trimmed V and J ends, which lost 0 bases and 3 bases, there was a span of 15 bases. The CDR3 length is 17 residues. The germline V gene encodes CDR1 LGHNA and CDR2 YNFKEQ. The CDR3 nucleotides read TGTGCCAGCAGCCAAGATATTGATATGGGGGCCAATCAGCCCCAGCATTTT. It specifies CASSQDIDMGANQPQHF.

The chain combines TRBV9 with TRBJ2-7; 16 positions match TRBD2. There are 15 residues in the CDR3. Looked up from germline, CDR1 is SGDLS and CDR2 is YYNGEE. Trimming cost V 2 bases and J 4 bases; bases outside gene matches: 0. CDR3 nucleotides: TGTGCCAGCAGCGTGGGACTAGCGGGAGGGTACGAGCAGTACTTC. It translates to CASSVGLAGGYEQYF.

The chain combines TRBV7-8 with TRBJ2-1; D is possibly TRBD1 or TRBD2 (5 bases each). V lost 4 bases, J lost 4 bases, and 17 bases lay in between. The CDR3 has 16 residues. Germline values: CDR1 SGHVS, CDR2 FQNEAQ. The CDR3 DNA follows: TGTGCCAGCAGCTGGGGGAACCCGTTCATGTACAATGAGCAGTTCTTC. Its translation: CASSWGNPFMYNEQFF.

This clonotype showed up just once. The chain links TRBV5-1 to TRBJ2-3; possible D gene TRBD1, 5 bases. Trimming removed 0 bases at V and 4 bases at J, with 15 bases between. Germline V lookup: CDR1 SGHRS, CDR2 YFSETQ. There are 16 residues in the CDR3. CDR3 DNA sequence: TGCGCCAGCAGCTTGGCGGCAGGGTATAGGGCAGATACGCAGTATTTT. This sequence encodes CASSLAAGYRADTQYF.

This clonotype was seen just once. The CDR3 DNA follows: TGCAGTGCTAGAGAGTATATGAGGACACTAAATTCACCCCTCCACTTT. Translation: CSAREYMRTLNSPLHF. The chain combines TRBV20-1 with TRBJ1-6; weak D call: TRBD1 (5 bases). The V and J ends lost 0 bases and 7 bases respectively, with 16 bases between them. The CDR3 contains 16 residues. Germline-derived CDR1 and CDR2 are DFQATT and SNEGSKA (reference sequence).